The 7 T cell receptor beta chains listed next were all sequenced from one sample in a study of human T cells and chemical hapten exposure. Time point described: patch test 3, about 24 weeks after DPC sensitization. Treatment noted: therapeutic diphenylcyclopropenone sensitization with weekly scalp DPC. TCRdb reprocessed the RACE reads via MiXCR and lists one record per CDR3 protein. Of roughly 64,000 distinct CDR3 sequences in the sample, approximately 10% are singletons; the top ten hold less than 2.5%. The source was whole blood, collected in connection with sensitization to the hapten diphenylcyclopropenone (DPC). The origin of the receptors is a woman between 25 and 40 years old with alopecia areata. Some clones in this sample may be carry-over from other donors' samples.

This clonotype was counted a few times. The chain couples TRBV14 to TRBJ1-1, with TRBD1 identical over 7 bases. The CDR3 sequence is 15 residues long. V lost 5 bases to trimming and J lost 10 bases; unmatched junction nucleotides: 16. The germline V gene has CDR1 SGHDN and CDR2 FVKESK. The CDR3 nucleotides read TGTGCCAGCAGCAAAGGACAGGTCCAGCGGTTCACAGCTTTCTTT. It is translated as CASSKGQVQRFTAFF.

This clonotype was seen many times. This chain links TRBV12-3 or TRBV12-4 with TRBJ2-3; 8 bases map to TRBD1. The CDR3 spans 11 residues. The V gene end was trimmed by 3 bases and the J gene end by 14 bases; junction bases not matched to a gene: 4. Here the CDR3 reads CASSFRDRRYF. The CDR3 nucleotides are TGTGCCAGCAGTTTCCGGGACAGGAGGTATTTT.

The sample holds many counts of this clonotype. The chain couples TRBV7-9 to TRBJ2-1; 7 bases fit TRBD2. This CDR3 has 12 residues. Germline V gene sequence: CDR1 SEHNR, CDR2 FQNEAQ (reference sequence). The V and J ends lost 1 base and 10 bases, in that order; junction bases with no gene match: 1. The CDR3, as DNA: TGTGCCAGCAGCTTAGGGCGGGAGGAGCAGTTCTTC. This encodes CASSLGREEQFF. The whole variable domain, filled in from reference TRBV7-9 and TRBJ2-1, reads DTGVSQNPRHKITKRGQNVTFRCDPISEHNRLYWYRQTLGQGPEFLTYFQNEAQLEKSRLLSDRFSAERPKGSFSTLEIQRTEQGDSAMYLCASSLGREEQFFGPGTRLTVL.

This clonotype was seen a handful of times. The chain has TRBV5-5 and TRBJ1-5; D call uncertain. The CDR3 length is 14 residues. Germline CDR1 is SGHKS and CDR2 is YYEKEE (reference sequence). Trimming left V 4 bases short and J 1 base short, with 9 bases between. CDR3 DNA: TGTGCCAGCAGCCCCGGGCTGAGCAATCAGCCCCAGCATTTT. Protein sequence: CASSPGLSNQPQHF.

This clonotype was counted only a few times. The chain combines TRBV28 with TRBJ1-4, with D possibly matching TRBD1 (5 bases). The CDR3 has 15 amino acids. V lost 6 bases to trimming and J lost 8 bases, with 19 bases between them. The V gene's germline CDR1 is MDHEN and CDR2 SYDVKM. The CDR3 protein is CASRGGHHAREKLFF. The CDR3, as DNA: TGTGCCAGCAGGGGAGGACATCATGCTCGCGAAAAACTGTTTTTT.

This clonotype was seen ten or more times. V gene TRBV20-1 combines with J gene TRBJ1-1; 7 bases agree with TRBD1. Germline V lookup: CDR1 DFQATT, CDR2 SNEGSKA (reference sequence). V was pared by 5 bases and J by 3 bases, with 6 bases of the junction left unmatched. This CDR3 has 13 residues. The CDR3 is CSAETGSDTEAFF. The CDR3 DNA reads TGCAGTGCTGAGACAGGGTCCGACACTGAAGCTTTCTTT.

This clonotype was picked up many times. The chain uses TRBV20-1 and TRBJ1-5; 8 positions agree with TRBD1. Looked up from germline, CDR1 is DFQATT and CDR2 is SNEGSKA (reference sequence). The CDR3 has 16 amino acids. Losses at the gene ends were 1 base for V and 3 bases for J; bases not matched to a gene: 8. The CDR3 nucleotides are TGCAGTGCTAGAGTCCCCCTGACAGGGGCCAATCAGCCCCAGCATTTT. It is translated as CSARVPLTGANQPQHF.